The 23 T cell receptor beta chains below come from one sample, sequenced in a study of CD8 T cells in ankylosing spondylitis listed by TCRdb under 2017. Library preparation used 5' RACE. The reads were generated on an Illumina HiSeq 2500. The public reads were quality trimmed at Q25 with fastp and then assembled into clones with MiXCR by TCRdb, keeping productive beta chains. Here each entry gathers all rows of one CDR3 protein and keeps the most common genes and DNA. The sample table holds some 840,000 distinct CDR3 sequences, of which about an eighth were seen once. The ten largest account for roughly 0.51% of the sample. No antigen has been assigned to these receptors. Beyond this particular receptor, the publication reports: Blood from ankylosing spondylitis patients appeared to be characterized by a TCR beta motif made up of under 10 highly homologous amino acid variants.

Sequenced input: blood, either unsorted or a sorted T cell fraction (not recorded which). Source of these receptors: a male donor with ankylosing spondylitis.

The sample holds a few counts of this clonotype. The chain uses TRBV3-1 and TRBJ1-4; the D gene is possibly TRBD1 (6 bases). The CDR3 consists of 13 residues. Trimming took 4 bases from V and 8 from J, leaving 11 bases between them. Germline values: CDR1 LGHDT, CDR2 YNNKEL (reference sequence). The CDR3 nucleotides read TGTGCCAGCAGCCCAGGGGTGCGCGAAAAACTGTTTTTT. Translating it yields CASSPGVREKLFF.

V is TRBV6-1 and J is TRBJ2-3; D may be TRBD1 or TRBD2 (5 bases each). In germline, CDR1 is MNHNS, CDR2 SASEGT. Trimming shortened V by 6 bases and J by 2 bases, and 15 bases separated the two germline ends. The CDR3 runs 15 residues. In DNA, the CDR3 is TGTGCCAGCAGGGGACCTACTACCTCCACAGATACGCAGTATTTT. Protein product: CASRGPTTSTDTQYF.

This clonotype was seen many times. The genes are TRBV5-1 and TRBJ2-2; perhaps TRBD2 as D (6 bases). Trimming shortened V by 3 bases and J by 0 bases, and 12 bases separated the two germline ends. Germline V lookup: CDR1 SGHRS, CDR2 YFSETQ. The CDR3 runs 16 residues. CDR3 DNA sequence: TGCGCCAGCAGCTCCCTAGCGTCCGCGAACACCGGGGAGCTGTTTTTT. It yields the protein CASSSLASANTGELFF.

This chain links TRBV28 with TRBJ2-5, with 8 positions matching TRBD2. CDR3 size: 13 residues. Per germline, CDR1 MDHEN and CDR2 SYDVKM. V was clipped by 7 bases and J by 3 bases; unmatched bases: 4. The CDR3 loop is CASTIGREETQYF. CDR3 nucleotide sequence: TGTGCCAGCACCATCGGGAGGGAAGAGACCCAGTACTTC.

This clonotype came up many times. The J gene is TRBJ2-5, the V gene TRBV29-1, with TRBD1 as a possible D gene (6 bases). V lost 7 bases to trimming and J lost 4 bases, with 13 bases between them. Germline V CDR1 and CDR2: SQVTM, ANQGSEA. CDR3 size: 12 residues. CDR3 DNA sequence: TGCAGCGCACAGGGTCCGGGAGAGACCCAGTACTTC. Translation: CSAQGPGETQYF. The variable domain in full, with the rest retrieved from reference TRBV29-1 and TRBJ2-5, is SAVISQKPSRDICQRGTSLTIQCQVDSQVTMMFWYRQQPGQSLTLIATANQGSEATYESGFVIDKFPISRPNLTFSTLTVSNMSPEDSSIYLCSAQGPGETQYFGPGTRLLVL.

The J gene is TRBJ2-1, the V gene TRBV29-1; D might be TRBD1 (5 bases). Germline-derived CDR1 and CDR2 are SQVTM and ANQGSEA. Trimming shortened V by 6 bases and J by 5 bases, and 20 bases separated the two germline ends. The CDR3 length is 15 residues. CDR3 loop: CSVARQPGPNNEQFF. As DNA, the CDR3 is TGCAGCGTCGCGCGACAGCCAGGGCCGAACAATGAGCAGTTCTTC.

A remark on this clonotype: Being one base from a much bigger clone, this may be a read error. The rearrangement links TRBV7-8 to TRBJ2-3, with D unclear. This CDR3 comprises 13 residues. Germline V CDR1 and CDR2: SGHVS, FQNEAQ. V was cut by 3 bases and J by 2 bases, with 6 bases left in between. CDR3 residues: CASSFGPTDTQYF. DNA for the CDR3: TGTGCCAGCAGCTTCGGCCCCACAGATACGCAGTATTTT.

The V and J genes are TRBV7-2 and TRBJ2-2; unclear D gene. Trimming removed 4 bases from V and 7 bases from J, with 10 bases in between. The V gene's germline CDR1 is SGHTA and CDR2 FQGNSA. The CDR3 is made up of 13 amino acids. The CDR3 DNA is TGTGCCAGCAGCTCCCTCTTTGGCGGGGAGCTGTTTTTT. Translation gives CASSSLFGGELFF.

V gene TRBV7-2 combines with J gene TRBJ2-5, with TRBD1 matching 7 bases. Germline assignment: CDR1 SGHTA and CDR2 FQGNSA. The CDR3 is 15 residues long. V lost 3 bases and J lost 1; bases outside the gene matches: 5. CDR3 DNA sequence: TGTGCCAGCAGCTTCCGACAGGGCCGCCAAGAGACCCAGTACTTC. This encodes CASSFRQGRQETQYF.

The chain recombines TRBV7-9 with TRBJ2-3; D unresolved. The CDR3 runs to 13 residues. The V end lost 2 bases, the J end lost 7 bases, and 10 bases lay between the germline ends. From germline, CDR1 is SEHNR and CDR2 FQNEAQ (reference sequence). The CDR3 here is CASSLNSPNTQYF. In DNA form, the CDR3 reads TGTGCCAGCAGCTTAAATAGTCCGAATACGCAGTATTTT.

The gene calls are TRBV3-1 and TRBJ2-7; 7 positions match TRBD2. The germline V gene encodes CDR1 LGHDT and CDR2 YNNKEL (reference sequence). The CDR3 is 14 residues long. After removal of 5 bases from V and 3 bases from J, the junction contained 7 bases not matched to a gene. CDR3 bases: TGTGCCAGCAGCGAAGCAGGGAGGGGCTACGAGCAGTACTTC. Translated: CASSEAGRGYEQYF.

J is TRBJ2-3 and V is TRBV9; TRBD1 matches 7 bases. This CDR3 region has 12 residues. From germline, CDR1 is SGDLS and CDR2 YYNGEE. Trimming took 3 bases from V and 10 from J; bases not matched to a gene: 5. CDR3 coding DNA: TGTGCCAGCAGCGCCCCCGGGACAGCGCAGTATTTT. It encodes CASSAPGTAQYF.

This clonotype was observed a few times. The chain uses TRBV4-2 and TRBJ1-1, with unresolved D. The length of the CDR3 is 15 residues. The ends were cut back, 0 bases at V and 0 bases at J, with 8 bases in the middle. Germline-derived CDR1 and CDR2 are LGHNA and YNFKEQ. The CDR3 region has the DNA TGTGCCAGCAGCCAAGATGGGCGGATGAACACTGAAGCTTTCTTT. Its protein is CASSQDGRMNTEAFF.

The rearrangement joins TRBV20-1 to TRBJ2-1; D gene ambiguous. Per the germline V gene, CDR1 is DFQATT and CDR2 is SNEGSKA (reference sequence). The CDR3 spans 11 residues. Trimming removed 6 bases from V and 10 bases from J, with 13 bases in between. CDR3 residues: CSADRREEQFF. CDR3 sequence (DNA): TGCAGTGCCGATAGACGCGAAGAGCAGTTCTTC.

This clonotype was picked up a small number of times. CDR3 nucleotide sequence: TGCGCCAGCAGCTTGGTCCGCGGGAGAATCTTGAGTAGAGACTACAATGAGCAGTTCTTC. Its protein is CASSLVRGRILSRDYNEQFF. This chain uses TRBV5-1 with TRBJ2-1, with 7 bases that match TRBD2. The CDR3 has 20 residues. Germline V gene lookup returns CDR1 SGHRS and CDR2 YFSETQ. The J segment lost 3 bases and the V segment lost 0 bases, leaving 18 bases of the junction unmatched.

This clonotype turned up a few times. The rearrangement uses TRBV4-3 and TRBJ1-2, with 8 bases aligning to TRBD1. Trimming cost V 0 bases and J 5 bases; bases outside gene matches: 8. The CDR3 covers 16 residues. Germline loops: CDR1 LGHNA, CDR2 YSLEER. The DNA for the CDR3 is TGCGCCAGCAGCCAAGAAGGACAGGGTTTCGGGTATGGCTACACCTTC. Its translation is CASSQEGQGFGYGYTF.

This clonotype was seen a few times. This sequence joins TRBV7-2 and TRBJ1-3, with a possible D match to TRBD1 (5 bases). Germline CDR1 SGHTA, CDR2 FQGNSA. The V and J ends lost 3 bases and 3 bases respectively, with 12 bases between them. The CDR3 length is 15 residues. CDR3 in DNA: TGTGCCAGCAGCTTTGGAGGGGCAGTTGGAAACACCATATATTTT. Encoded protein: CASSFGGAVGNTIYF.

This clonotype was counted only a few times. The chain has TRBV5-1 and TRBJ2-3; D is uncertain. Germline values: CDR1 SGHRS, CDR2 YFSETQ. Trimming pared 4 bases from V and 2 bases from J, leaving 11 bases between. The length of the CDR3 is 14 residues. CDR3 in amino acids: CASSPGYITDTQYF. The CDR3 region has the DNA TGCGCCAGCAGCCCGGGCTATATCACAGATACGCAGTATTTT. The variable domain in full, with the rest retrieved from reference TRBV5-1 and TRBJ2-3, is KAGVTQTPRYLIKTRGQQVTLSCSPISGHRSVSWYQQTPGQGLQFLFEYFSETQRNKGNFPGRFSGRQFSNSRSEMNVSTLELGDSALYLCASSPGYITDTQYFGPGTRLTVL.

The chain has TRBV6-7 and TRBJ1-5; 7 bases are a match to TRBD1. TRBV6-7 is labeled an ORF, and its function is uncertain. This CDR3 contains 19 residues. The V gene end was trimmed by 5 bases and the J gene end by 5 bases; junction bases not matched to a gene: 21. The CDR3 spells CASSRGIGGVIREDQPQHF. Here the CDR3 DNA reads TGTGCCAGCAGTCGGGGAATAGGGGGCGTTATCCGAGAGGATCAGCCCCAGCATTTT.

This clonotype appeared a few times. The chain is built from TRBV7-9 and TRBJ2-7; 16 bases align to TRBD2. The CDR3 covers 13 residues. V shed 3 bases and J 11 bases; nucleotides not matched to a gene: 1. Per the germline V gene, CDR1 is SEHNR and CDR2 is FQNEAQ (reference sequence). Here the CDR3 reads CASSLGLAGGKYF. In DNA, the CDR3 is TGTGCCAGCAGCTTGGGACTAGCGGGAGGGAAGTACTTC.

V and J are TRBV19 and TRBJ2-5, with D perhaps TRBD2 (5 bases). The CDR3 runs to 15 residues. The germline V and J ends were trimmed by 1 base and 5 bases, with 14 bases remaining between them. Germline V gene data show CDR1 as LNHDA and CDR2 as SQIVND (reference sequence). The CDR3 is CASSIAPPGGETQYF. The DNA of the CDR3 is TGTGCCAGTAGTATAGCCCCGCCGGGCGGGGAGACCCAGTACTTC.

This clonotype was detected a few times. This chain joins TRBV6-5 and TRBJ2-5, with a possible D match to TRBD1 (6 bases). The CDR3 contains 14 residues. The germline V gene encodes CDR1 MNHEY and CDR2 SVGAGI. The germline V and J ends were trimmed by 0 bases and 4 bases, with 9 bases remaining between them. The CDR3 is CASSYSLQGETQYF. The DNA for the CDR3 is TGTGCCAGCAGTTACTCGCTACAGGGAGAGACCCAGTACTTC.

This clonotype was observed a handful of times. This sequence joins TRBV6-2 or TRBV6-3 and TRBJ1-1; D unresolved. The V end lost 6 bases, the J end lost 0 bases, and 11 bases lay between the germline ends. The CDR3 contains 14 residues. From germline, CDR1 is MNHEY and CDR2 SVGEGT. CDR3 sequence (DNA): TGTGCCAGCAGCCACGGAGGAATGAACACTGAAGCTTTCTTT. Protein product: CASSHGGMNTEAFF.